The sequence of this TCR beta chain was determined in a study of a mutant IDH1 vaccine in newly diagnosed glioma (dated by TCRdb to the early 2020s). For context, the study as a whole: Of the roughly 34 treated patients, approximately 62% were male and around 40% were female, and a mean age of roughly 40 years was recorded. Prior to enrollment, standard therapy consisting of radiotherapy alone, temozolomide alone, or radiochemotherapy with temozolomide had been administered to patients, with the combination being received by most patients. Peripheral blood was collected at six visits: V03 (baseline), V05, V07, V10, V12 and V13. For exploratory analyses, longitudinal TCRB deep sequencing was carried out in approximately 25 treated patients wherever samples were available. The paper as a whole reports these results and caveats: Across multiple MHC alleles, vaccine-induced immune responses were seen in more than 80% of patients. It was noted by the authors that analyses of patient blood samples could not be reproduced owing to sample limitations. Pseudoprogression appeared unrelated to alterations in the top peripheral T cell clonotypes detected by TCRB sequencing. Availability determined which PBMC samples were chosen for TCRB deep sequencing.

In regard to this clone: It has no known antigen specificity. Nothing much larger sits one base from this clone, and base qualities are not available.

The library was generated by the immunoSEQ multiplex PCR assay. The hsTCRB Kit was used according to the manufacturer's protocol to amplify rearranged TCR beta chain sequences. An Illumina MiSeq was used to sequence the TCRB libraries. The original methods were these. The kit vendor's proprietary platform handled demultiplexing, trimming and gene mapping. The table was pulled from immuneACCESS by TCRdb, which kept in-frame rearrangements only. Such tables lose some clones; where checked, under half of the loss comes from unresolved V genes, and the rest has no known cause. The V and J calls and the clone size are those of that table, but D and trimming were determined from the DNA. The sample includes over 80,000 clones, with 70% to 90% observed a single time. 0.56% of the sample goes to the ten largest clones. The CDR3 runs 15 residues from the cysteine to the phenylalanine. This entry keeps only the CDR3 DNA: 45 bases, framed from base 1. In the germline V gene, CDR1 corresponds to KGHSH and CDR2 to LQKENI. Trimming at the junction amounts to 3 bases on V and 2 bases on J, and the germline ends lie 12 bases apart.

The time point label here, explained by the study, means: baseline, week 1 (first vaccination visit). In light of the paper, this sample's treatment or condition label describes: pre-vaccination baseline after standard-of-care therapy. All donors had newly diagnosed IDH1-mutant astrocytomas of WHO grade 3 or 4 that showed loss of nuclear ATRX. The samples were drawn from NOA16, a multicentre, single-arm, open-label phase I trial in Germany that tested a mutant IDH1 peptide vaccine in humans for the first time. Visit V03 blood draws served as the baseline sample for immunogenicity testing. Genomic DNA for TCRB sequencing was extracted from EDTA blood using the DNeasy Blood and Tissue Kit.

The chain uses TRBV18 and TRBJ2-3; the D match is possibly TRBD1 or TRBD2, with 5 bases aligned in each. Sequences were derived from PBMCs, sampled from a glioma patient treated with radiotherapy, temozolomide or both. This TCR came from a woman aged 50 to 65 with glioma. The nucleotide sequence is given as TGTGCCAGCTCACCCCTCCCGGGGACCACAGATACGCAGTATTTT. This translates into CASSPLPGTTDTQYF.